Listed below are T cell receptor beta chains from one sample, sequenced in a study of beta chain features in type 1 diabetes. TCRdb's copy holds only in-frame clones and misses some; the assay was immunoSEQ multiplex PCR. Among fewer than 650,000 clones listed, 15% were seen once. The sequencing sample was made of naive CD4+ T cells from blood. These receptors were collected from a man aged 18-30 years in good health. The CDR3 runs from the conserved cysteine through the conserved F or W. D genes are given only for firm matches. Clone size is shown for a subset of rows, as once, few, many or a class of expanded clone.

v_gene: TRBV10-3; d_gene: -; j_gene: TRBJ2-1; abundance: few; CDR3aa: CAIRGGGGDEQFF; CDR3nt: TGTGCCATCCGGGGCGGAGGAGGGGATGAGCAGTTCTTC
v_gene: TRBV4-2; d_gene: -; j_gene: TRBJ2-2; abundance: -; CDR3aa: CASSQDETRNTGELFF; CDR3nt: TGTGCCAGCAGCCAAGACGAGACTAGGAACACCGGGGAGCTGTTTTTT
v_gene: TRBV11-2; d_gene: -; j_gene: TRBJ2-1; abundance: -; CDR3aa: CASSPRTRQASFF; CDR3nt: TGTGCCAGCAGCCCACGGACGAGACAGGCCTCGTTCTTC
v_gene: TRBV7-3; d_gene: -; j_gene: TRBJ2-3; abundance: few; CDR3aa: CASSPGRSTDTQYF; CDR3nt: TGTGCCAGCAGTCCGGGACGGAGCACAGATACGCAGTATTTT
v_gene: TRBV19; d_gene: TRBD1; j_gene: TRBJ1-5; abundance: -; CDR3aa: CASSVTGGRRGNQPQHF; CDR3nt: TGTGCCAGTAGTGTGACAGGGGGGAGAAGGGGCAATCAGCCCCAGCATTTT
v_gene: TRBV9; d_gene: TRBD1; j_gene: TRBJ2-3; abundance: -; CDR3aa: CASSVAGSGGPSAATQYF; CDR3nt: TGTGCCAGCAGCGTAGCTGGATCAGGGGGCCCATCGGCGGCTACGCAGTATTTT
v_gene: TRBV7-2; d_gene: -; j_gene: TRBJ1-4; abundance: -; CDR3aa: CASSLTRDNEKLFF; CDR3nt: TGTGCCAGCAGCCTGACAAGGGATAATGAAAAACTGTTTTTT
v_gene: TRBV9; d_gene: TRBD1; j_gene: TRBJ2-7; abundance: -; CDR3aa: CASSVAGQIYEQYF; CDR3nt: TGTGCCAGCAGCGTAGCGGGACAGATCTACGAGCAGTACTTC
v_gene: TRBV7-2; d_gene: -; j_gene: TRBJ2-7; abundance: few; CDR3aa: CASSLGPGAYEQYF; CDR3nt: TGTGCCAGCAGCTTAGGGCCGGGGGCCTACGAGCAGTACTTC
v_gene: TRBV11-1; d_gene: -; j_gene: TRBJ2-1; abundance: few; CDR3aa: CASSLGQGRNEQFF; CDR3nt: TGTGCCAGCAGCTTAGGGCAGGGGAGGAATGAGCAGTTCTTC
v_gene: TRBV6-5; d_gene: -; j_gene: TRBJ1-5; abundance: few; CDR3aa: CASTQGPRTFLHF; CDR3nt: TGTGCCAGCACGCAGGGGCCCAGAACCTTCTTGCATTTT
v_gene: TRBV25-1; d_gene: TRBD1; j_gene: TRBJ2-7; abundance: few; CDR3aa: CASSAPLGQGAVEQYF; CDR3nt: TGTGCCAGCAGTGCACCTCTGGGGCAGGGGGCGGTCGAGCAGTACTTC
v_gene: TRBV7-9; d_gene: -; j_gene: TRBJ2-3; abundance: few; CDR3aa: CASSLTGSTDTQYF; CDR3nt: TGTGCCAGCAGCTTAACAGGCTCCACAGATACGCAGTATTTT
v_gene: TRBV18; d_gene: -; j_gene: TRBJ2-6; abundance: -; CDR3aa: CASSPQGRSGANVLTF; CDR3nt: TGTGCCAGCTCACCCCAGGGGCGCTCTGGGGCCAACGTCCTGACTTTC
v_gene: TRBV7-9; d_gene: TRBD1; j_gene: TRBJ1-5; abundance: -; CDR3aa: CASSSGQGKQPQHF; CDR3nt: TGTGCCAGCAGCTCGGGACAGGGGAAACAGCCCCAGCATTTT
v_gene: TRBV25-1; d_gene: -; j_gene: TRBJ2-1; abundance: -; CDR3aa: CASSGQLNEQFF; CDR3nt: TGTGCCAGCAGCGGGCAATTGAATGAGCAGTTCTTC
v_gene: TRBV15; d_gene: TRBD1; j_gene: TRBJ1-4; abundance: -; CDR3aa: CATSRATGLEEKLFF; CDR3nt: TGTGCCACCAGCAGGGCGACAGGGCTCGAGGAAAAACTGTTTTTT
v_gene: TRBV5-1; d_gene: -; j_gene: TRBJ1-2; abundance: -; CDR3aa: CASSHREWEGYTF; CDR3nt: TGCGCCAGCAGCCACAGGGAATGGGAAGGCTACACCTTC
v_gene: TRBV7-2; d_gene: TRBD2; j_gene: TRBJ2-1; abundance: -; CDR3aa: CASSLALRSGRAYNEQFF; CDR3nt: TGTGCCAGCAGCTTAGCGCTCCGTAGCGGGAGGGCCTACAATGAGCAGTTCTTC
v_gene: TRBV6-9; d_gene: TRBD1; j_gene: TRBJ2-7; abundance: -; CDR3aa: CASTGTGSSYEQYF; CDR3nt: TGTGCCAGCACCGGGACAGGGAGCTCCTACGAGCAGTACTTC
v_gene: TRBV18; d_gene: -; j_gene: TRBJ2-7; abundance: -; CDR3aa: CASSPGSYEQYF; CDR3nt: TGTGCCAGCTCACCAGGTTCCTACGAGCAGTACTTC
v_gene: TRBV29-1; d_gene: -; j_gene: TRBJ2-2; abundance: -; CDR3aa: CSVAQRAGELFF; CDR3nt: TGCAGCGTTGCTCAGCGAGCCGGGGAGCTGTTTTTT
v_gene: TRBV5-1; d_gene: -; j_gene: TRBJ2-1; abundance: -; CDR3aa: CASSWGQTYNEQFF; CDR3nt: TGCGCCAGCAGCTGGGGCCAAACTTACAATGAGCAGTTCTTC
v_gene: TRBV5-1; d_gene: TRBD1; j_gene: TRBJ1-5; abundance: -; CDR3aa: CASSTTGGAGQPQHF; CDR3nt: TGCGCCAGCAGTACAACAGGGGGCGCCGGTCAGCCCCAGCATTTT
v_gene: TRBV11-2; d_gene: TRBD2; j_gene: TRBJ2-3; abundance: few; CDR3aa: CASSSPPGLAFADTQYF; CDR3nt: TGTGCCAGCAGCTCCCCGCCCGGACTAGCGTTTGCAGATACGCAGTATTTT
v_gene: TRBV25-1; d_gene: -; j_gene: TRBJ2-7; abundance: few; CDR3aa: CASSVDVSYEQYF; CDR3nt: TGTGCCAGCAGTGTGGACGTTTCCTACGAGCAGTACTTC
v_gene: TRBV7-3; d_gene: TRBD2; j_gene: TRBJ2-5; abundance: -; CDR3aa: CASSLSGGPVETQYF; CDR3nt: TGTGCCAGCAGCTTAAGCGGGGGGCCCGTTGAGACCCAGTACTTC
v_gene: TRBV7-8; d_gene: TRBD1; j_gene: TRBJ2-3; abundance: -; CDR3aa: CASSLDRVQSSTDTQYF; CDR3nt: TGTGCCAGCAGCCTCGACAGGGTCCAATCTAGCACAGATACGCAGTATTTT
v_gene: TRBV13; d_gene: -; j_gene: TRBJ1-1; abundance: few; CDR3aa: CASGTLGTEAFF; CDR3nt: TGTGCCAGCGGGACTCTGGGAACTGAAGCTTTCTTT
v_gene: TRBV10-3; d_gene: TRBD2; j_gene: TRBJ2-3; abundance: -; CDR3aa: CAIRTRGSGGDSDTQYF; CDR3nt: TGTGCCATCAGGACCCGTGGTAGCGGGGGGGACTCAGATACGCAGTATTTT
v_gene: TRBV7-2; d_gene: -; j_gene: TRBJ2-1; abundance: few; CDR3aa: CASSPGGFGYNEQFF; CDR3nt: TGTGCCAGCAGCCCCGGAGGGTTTGGCTACAATGAGCAGTTCTTC
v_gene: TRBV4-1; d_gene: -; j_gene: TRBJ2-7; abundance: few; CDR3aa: CASSPASALPVYEQYF; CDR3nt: TGCGCCAGCAGCCCCGCCTCCGCGCTACCCGTATACGAGCAGTACTTC
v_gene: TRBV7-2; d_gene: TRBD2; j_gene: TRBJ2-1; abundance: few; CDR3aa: CASSLSGSSYNEQFF; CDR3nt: TGTGCCAGCAGCCTTAGCGGGAGCTCCTACAATGAGCAGTTCTTC
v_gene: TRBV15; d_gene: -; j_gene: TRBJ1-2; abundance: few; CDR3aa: CATSRVLAGNYGYTF; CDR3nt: TGTGCCACCAGCAGAGTTTTGGCGGGGAACTATGGCTACACCTTC
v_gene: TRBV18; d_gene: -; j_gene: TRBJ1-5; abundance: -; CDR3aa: CASSPGTSGLQPQHF; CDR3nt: TGTGCCAGCTCACCAGGGACGTCGGGTCTACAGCCCCAGCATTTT
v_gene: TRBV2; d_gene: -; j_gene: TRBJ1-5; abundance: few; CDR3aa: CASSGGGAGQPQHF; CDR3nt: TGTGCCAGCAGTGGAGGAGGGGCTGGCCAGCCCCAGCATTTT
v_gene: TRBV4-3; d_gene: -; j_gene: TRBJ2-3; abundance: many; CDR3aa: CASSLTAGAGTDTQYF; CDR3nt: TGCGCCAGCAGCCTAACGGCGGGGGCTGGCACAGATACGCAGTATTTT
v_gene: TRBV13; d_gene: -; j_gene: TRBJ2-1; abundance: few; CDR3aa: CASSPTGLKGNEQFF; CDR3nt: TGTGCCAGCAGCCCGACCGGGCTTAAGGGCAATGAGCAGTTCTTC
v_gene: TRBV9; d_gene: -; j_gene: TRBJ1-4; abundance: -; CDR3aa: CASSPGEGTLEKLFF; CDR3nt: TGTGCCAGCAGCCCAGGGGAAGGGACTCTCGAAAAACTGTTTTTT
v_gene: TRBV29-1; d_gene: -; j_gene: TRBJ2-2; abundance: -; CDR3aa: CSVLERRGPGELFF; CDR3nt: TGCAGCGTTCTGGAAAGGAGAGGCCCCGGGGAGCTGTTTTTT
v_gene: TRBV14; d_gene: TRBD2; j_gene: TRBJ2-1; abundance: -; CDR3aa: CASSHGTSGYNEQFF; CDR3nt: TGTGCCAGCAGCCACGGGACTAGCGGCTACAATGAGCAGTTCTTC
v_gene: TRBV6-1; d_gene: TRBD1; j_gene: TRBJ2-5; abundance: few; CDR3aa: CASSARTGYETQYF; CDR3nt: TGTGCCAGCAGTGCAAGGACAGGGTACGAGACCCAGTACTTC
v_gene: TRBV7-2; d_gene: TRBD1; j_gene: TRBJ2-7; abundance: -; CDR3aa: CASSSPRGTGNYEQYF; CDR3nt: TGTGCCAGCAGTTCCCCGCGGGGGACAGGGAACTACGAGCAGTACTTC
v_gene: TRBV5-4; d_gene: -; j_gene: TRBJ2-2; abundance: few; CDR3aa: CASSPRRGELFF; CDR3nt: TGTGCCAGCAGCCCCCGAAGGGGGGAGCTGTTTTTT
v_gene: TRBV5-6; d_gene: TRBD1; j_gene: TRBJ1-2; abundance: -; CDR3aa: CASSPTGGRNYGYTF; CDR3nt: TGTGCCAGCAGCCCCACAGGGGGGCGGAACTATGGCTACACCTTC
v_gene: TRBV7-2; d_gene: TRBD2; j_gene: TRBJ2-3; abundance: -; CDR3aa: CASRYRAGVVTQYF; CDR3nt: TGTGCCAGCAGATATAGAGCGGGAGTGGTTACGCAGTATTTT
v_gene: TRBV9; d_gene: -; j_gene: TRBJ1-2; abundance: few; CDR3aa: CASSVGSRGASGYTF; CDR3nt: TGTGCCAGCAGCGTAGGAAGTCGGGGGGCGAGTGGCTACACCTTC
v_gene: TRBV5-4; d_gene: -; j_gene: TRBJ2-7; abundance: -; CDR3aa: CASSLAGQTYEQYF; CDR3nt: TGTGCCAGCAGCTTGGCCGGACAGACATACGAGCAGTACTTC